This T cell receptor (beta chain) is drawn from a study of cytomegalovirus exposure and HLA in healthy donors. Study-wide findings and caveats: Indistinguishability led to the exclusion of some V segments, TRBV6-2 and TRBV6-3 included. Compared with the approximately 680-donor mean, an Asian-associated ancestry cluster reportedly had fewer N-insertions, according to a later analysis.

Among the donors, all were healthy bone marrow donors. Germline CDR1 and CDR2: WSHSY and SAAADI. The trim removed 7 bases at V and 3 bases at J, leaving 6 bases unmatched. The CDR3 totals 14 residues. Vbeta (60) and Jbeta (13) primers were used in the PCR. In the authors' workflow: It was a later analysis that counted tens of millions of unique TCR beta chains, of which around 11 million were shared. Clones were sequenced by immunoSEQ multiplex PCR, and TCRdb holds only the in-frame ones, with some missing. From that table come the V and J calls and clone size; the DNA was used to work out D and trimming. The sample table includes over 120,000 clones. About this clone itself: The antigen is undetermined.

Material: PBMCs. The chain is built from TRBV10-2 and TRBJ2-7; TRBD1 agrees at 10 bases. The receptor's source is a male donor in good health and CMV-seronegative. CDR3 bases: TGCGCCAGCATCCCGGGACAGGGGAACTACGAGCAGTACTTC. It specifies CASIPGQGNYEQYF.